The subject of this entry is one T cell receptor beta chain. What this receptor recognizes is not known. Base qualities are not at hand, and no much larger clone is one base apart. CD8 naive samples were CD45RO-negative cells positively selected for CCR7, giving a CD45RA+CCR7+ population that excluded TemRA cells. Donors were healthy HIV-negative adults with no recently reported acute infections or vaccinations. Only Caucasian adults living in Nashville, Tennessee, USA were represented among the donors. Blood was obtained by leukapheresis, after which PBMCs were separated by Ficoll-Histopaque density gradient centrifugation and cryopreserved in liquid nitrogen vapor phase. Purity and quantity of every magnetically sorted T cell population were checked by analytical flow cytometry. Genomic DNA was isolated from each sorted fraction and quantified by UV absorbance on a Nanodrop 2000c. The entry originates in a study of shared clonotypes between healthy human individuals (dated by TCRdb to the early 2020s). About the full investigation: Three men and a couple of women, aged 18 to 49 years, made up the cohort. Per donor, three plates each were used for CD4 naive and CD4 memory, two for CD8 naive, and one for CD8 memory. Between about 0.9 and 10 billion PBMCs per donor were obtained by leukapheresis. To increase sequencing depth and limit assay-specific biases, different laboratories used diverse techniques to prepare libraries and sequence TCR repertoires. The study deeply sequenced blood TCR repertoires of five healthy adults to estimate repertoire size and the extent of clonotype sharing between individuals.

Using the deep immunoSEQ assay, multiplex PCR amplified TCR CDR3 regions from genomic DNA. Extracted genomic DNA from each cell subset was distributed evenly across all wells of several immunoSEQ 96-well plates, and each plate was treated as a replicate. For sorted subsets, about 200 ng genomic DNA, equal to 30,000 to 35,000 T cell genomes, was loaded into each replicate PCR. Purified libraries were measured with a Qubit 3.0 fluorometer, size-checked on a Bioanalyzer 2100, and measured again with the KAPA Library Quantification kit. Every immunoSEQ 96-well plate was sequenced on a dedicated single-read 150-cycle Illumina NextSeq 550 flow cell. In the source study's methods: Because the immunoSEQ output held only junctional sequences and lacked quality scores, the filtering could not match the filtering applied to full-length reads. Sequences were annotated with PyIR, a Python wrapper for IgBLAST v1.9, and V/J genes and CDR3 were assigned using IMGT germline references. Any read was removed if the V/J assignment was weak (E-value above 1e-6), the CDR3 was missing, or the read contained stop codons, out-of-frame junctions, or ambiguous translated residues. V3J clonotypes were defined as sequences sharing an identical inferred V gene, J gene, and CDR3 amino acid sequence. To compute the percentage overlap between repertoires, the number of shared unique clonotypes was divided by the size of the smaller repertoire. Richness of each repertoire was evaluated using RTK rarefaction, the Chao1 estimator, and Recon v2.1 estimates of unobserved clonotypes. OLGA was used to compute generation probabilities for all TCRbeta clonotypes that the gDNA method yielded from a few donors. TCRdb limited this immuneACCESS table to in-frame rearrangements with V and J called. A share of clones is missing; checked studies link under half to unresolved V genes, and the rest is unexplained. The V and J calls and the clone size are those of that table, but D and trimming were determined from the DNA. The sample records around 2.1 million clones, about 93% of which are singletons. More than 1.5% of the sample lies in the top ten.

Study-level results and caveats: Incomplete sequencing was indicated by rarefaction of sorted-subset datasets, despite the large sequencing depth. Naive subsets generally had larger estimated clonotype richness than memory subsets. Because the study included only a small number of donors, the genetic and exposure-history diversity represented was limited. Only blood was sampled, and tissue TCR repertoires likely differ from those in blood. Sharing across a few donors was observed for roughly 5% of naive CD4, 3% to 3.5% of naive CD8, over 2% of memory CD4, and less than 0.45% of memory CD8 clonotypes. Compared with non-shared clonotypes, the clonotypes found in all four sorted-subset donors had higher generation probabilities. Based on pairwise subsampling, the degree of clonotype sharing among donors was expected to be affected by sequencing depth.

The V end loses 3 bases and the J end loses 3 bases, and a stretch of 17 bases separates them. CDR1 MNHEY and CDR2 SMNVEV were looked up in the germline V gene (reference sequence). The CDR3 goes from the cysteine to the phenylalanine over 16 residues. Of all the DNA, just the CDR3 is kept, 48 bases in frame from base 1. The sample comprised naive CD8+ T cells from PBMCs. This specimen's cell subset or site label, per the study, means: CD45RA+CCR7+. This sequence was found in a man aged 18-30 years in good health. Some clones in this sample may be carry-over from other donors' samples. The chain is assembled from TRBV27 and TRBJ1-2; the D gene cannot be named for sure. For the CDR3, the sequence is CASSFWPFREDYGYTF. The bases read TGTGCCAGCAGTTTCTGGCCCTTTAGGGAAGACTATGGCTACACCTTC.